A selection of T cell receptor beta chains follows, all from one sample in a study of blood T cell repertoires in COVID-19. Repertoires were generated with immunoSEQ multiplex PCR, while TCRdb's copy carries only in-frame clones and drops some. The sample lists around 300,000 clones; about nine tenths were seen once. Sequencing was performed on peripheral blood. These receptors all stem from a young woman with COVID-19, enrolled during active disease. Each CDR3 is given with its conserved first and last residue. Clone size, where shown, is once, few, many, or a class for clones that have expanded.

j_call v_call clone_size cdr3_aa
TRBJ2-1 TRBV4-2 - CASSPRPGQGLSNEQFF
TRBJ1-1 TRBV5-1 - CASSFGTEAFF
TRBJ2-2 TRBV18 - CASSPSVAGGNTGELFF
TRBJ1-1 TRBV19 - CASSPTGDTEAFF
TRBJ1-1 TRBV9 - CASSGGFDTEAFF
TRBJ2-3 TRBV19 - CASSIWRGPRTDTQYF
TRBJ2-3 TRBV9 - CASSVNAGSDTQYF
TRBJ1-1 TRBV7-8 - CASSLRHPNTEAFF
TRBJ1-3 TRBV11-2 - CASSLVGGLSGNTIYF
TRBJ2-7 TRBV5-8 - CASSLEFRSGAPYEQYF
TRBJ2-7 TRBV19 - CASSIGGEFSYEQYF
TRBJ1-4 TRBV29-1 - CSGATNEKLFF
TRBJ1-1 TRBV29-1 - CSVAGVLNTEAFF
TRBJ2-5 TRBV6-1 - CASSEEAPGQETQYF
TRBJ2-7 TRBV18 - CASSRGASGRTPYEQYF
TRBJ2-5 TRBV5-1 - CASSLEAGGPETQYF
TRBJ1-5 TRBV19 - CASSMEGQEDQPQHF
TRBJ2-2 TRBV12-5 - CASGLSAGGYSTGELFF
TRBJ1-6 TRBV9 - CASSPGQVNSPLHF
TRBJ1-1 TRBV2 - CASSVDRGPEAFF
TRBJ2-2 TRBV24-1 few CATGGPNTGELFF
TRBJ1-1 TRBV7-9 - CASSLARGSGTEAFF
TRBJ1-5 TRBV5-5 - CASSPGQRNQPQHF
TRBJ1-2 TRBV7-9 - CASSWDRNDGYTF
TRBJ2-7 TRBV28 - CASSSLRLGEAGGYEQYF
TRBJ1-6 TRBV5-4 - CASSFNRGTSSPLHF
TRBJ2-1 TRBV19 - CASSMLAGVYEQFF
TRBJ2-7 TRBV5-7 - CASSFMRTSGIDEQYF
TRBJ1-1 TRBV27 once CASSTRTGEAFF
TRBJ2-1 TRBV12-5 - CASAPWGYEQFF
TRBJ1-4 TRBV7-9 - CASSLDSGSNEKLFF
TRBJ2-3 TRBV12-3/TRBV12-4 once CASGLGPDTQYF
TRBJ1-4 TRBV6-5 - CASSYTSGKDYEKLFF
TRBJ1-2 TRBV3-1/TRBV3-2 - CASSQDGGGPGGYTF
TRBJ2-2 TRBV24-1 - CATSPGSRELFF
TRBJ1-2 TRBV2 - CASRRVSNYGYTF
TRBJ2-3 TRBV7-2 - CASSLVSGGRGPDTQYF
TRBJ2-2 TRBV11-2 - CASSSHPRLLVAGELFF
TRBJ2-7 TRBV4-1 - CASSQLSGRFDEQYF
TRBJ2-7 TRBV27 few CASRPEGQETYEQYF
TRBJ2-1 TRBV3-1/TRBV3-2 - CASSQVGGVGDEQFF
TRBJ2-1 TRBV5-1 once CASSPTGGGEQFF
TRBJ2-7 TRBV12-3/TRBV12-4 - CASTEAYEQYF
TRBJ2-3 TRBV27 - CASSLGGNRTDTQYF
TRBJ2-1 TRBV12-5 - CASGFELAGAYNEQFF
TRBJ1-3 TRBV19 - CASSIGAGRLGGNTIYF
TRBJ2-7 TRBV6-2/TRBV6-3 - CASSWGREQYF
TRBJ1-5 TRBV5-6 - CASSKAGLLGSNQPQHF
TRBJ2-1 TRBV11-2 - CASSLEREVNEQFF
TRBJ1-1 TRBV19 - CASRSTVTEAFF